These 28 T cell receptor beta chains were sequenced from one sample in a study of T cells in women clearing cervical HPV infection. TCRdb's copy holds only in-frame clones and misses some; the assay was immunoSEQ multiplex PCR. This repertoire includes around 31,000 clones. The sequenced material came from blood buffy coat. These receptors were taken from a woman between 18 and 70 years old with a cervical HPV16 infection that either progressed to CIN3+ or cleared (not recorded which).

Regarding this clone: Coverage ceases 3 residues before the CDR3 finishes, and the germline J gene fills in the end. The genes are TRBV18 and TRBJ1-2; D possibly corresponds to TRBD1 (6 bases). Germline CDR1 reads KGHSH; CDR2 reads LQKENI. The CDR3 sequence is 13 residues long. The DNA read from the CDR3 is TGTGCCAGCTCACCTCTGGCAGGGGAGCGC. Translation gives CASSPLAGER. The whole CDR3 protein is CASSPLAGERYTF.

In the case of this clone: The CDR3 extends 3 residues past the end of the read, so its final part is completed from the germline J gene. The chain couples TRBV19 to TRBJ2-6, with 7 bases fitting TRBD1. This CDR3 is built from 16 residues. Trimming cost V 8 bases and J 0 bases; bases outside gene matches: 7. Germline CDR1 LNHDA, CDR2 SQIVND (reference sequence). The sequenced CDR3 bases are TGTGCCAGTTCCAGGACAGGTCCCTCTGGGGCCAACGTC. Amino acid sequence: CASSRTGPSGANV. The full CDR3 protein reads CASSRTGPSGANVLTF. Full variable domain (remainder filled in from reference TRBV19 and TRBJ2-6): DGGITQSPKYLFRKEGQNVTLSCEQNLNHDAMYWYRQDPGQGLRLIYYSQIVNDFQKGDIAEGYSVSREKKESFPLTVTSAQKNPTAFYLCASSRTGPSGANVLTFGAGSRLTVL.

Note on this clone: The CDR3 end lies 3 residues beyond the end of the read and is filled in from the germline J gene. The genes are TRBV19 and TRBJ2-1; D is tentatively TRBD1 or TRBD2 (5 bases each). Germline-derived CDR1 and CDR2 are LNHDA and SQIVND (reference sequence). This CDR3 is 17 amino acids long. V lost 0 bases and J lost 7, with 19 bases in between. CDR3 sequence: CASSIDRGHPRRNEQFF. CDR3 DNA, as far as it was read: TGTGCCAGTAGTATAGATCGAGGACACCCGAGGAGGAATGAG.

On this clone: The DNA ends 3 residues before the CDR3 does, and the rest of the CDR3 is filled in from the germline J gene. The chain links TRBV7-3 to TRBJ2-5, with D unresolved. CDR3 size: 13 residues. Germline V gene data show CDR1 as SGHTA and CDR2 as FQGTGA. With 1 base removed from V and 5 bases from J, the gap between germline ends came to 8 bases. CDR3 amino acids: CASSLSSLETQYF. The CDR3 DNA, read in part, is TGTGCCAGCAGCTTAAGTTCTCTGGAGACC.

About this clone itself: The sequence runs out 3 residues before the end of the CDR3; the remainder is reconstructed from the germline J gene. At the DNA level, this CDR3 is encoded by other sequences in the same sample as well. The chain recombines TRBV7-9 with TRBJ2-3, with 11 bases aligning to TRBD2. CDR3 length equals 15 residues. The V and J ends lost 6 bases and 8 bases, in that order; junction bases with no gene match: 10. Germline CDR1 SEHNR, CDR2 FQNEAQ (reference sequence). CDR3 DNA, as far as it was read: TGTGCCAGCAGAGATCTAGCGGGGGGAGGAGGTACG. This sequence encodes CASRDLAGGGGT. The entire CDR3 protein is CASRDLAGGGGTQYF.

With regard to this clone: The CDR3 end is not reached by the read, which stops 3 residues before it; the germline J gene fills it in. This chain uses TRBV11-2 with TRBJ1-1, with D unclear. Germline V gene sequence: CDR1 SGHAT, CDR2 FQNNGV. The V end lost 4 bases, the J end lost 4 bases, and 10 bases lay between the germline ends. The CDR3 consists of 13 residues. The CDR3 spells CASSSLQITEAFF. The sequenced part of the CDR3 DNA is TGTGCCAGCAGCTCTCTACAGATCACTGAA.

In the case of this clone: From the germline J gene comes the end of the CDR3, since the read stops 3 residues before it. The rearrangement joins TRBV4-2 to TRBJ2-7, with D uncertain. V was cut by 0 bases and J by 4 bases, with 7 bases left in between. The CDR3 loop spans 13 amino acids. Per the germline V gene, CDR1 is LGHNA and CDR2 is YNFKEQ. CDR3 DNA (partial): TGTGCCAGCAGCCAAGATTCCGGTTACGAG. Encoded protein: CASSQDSGYE. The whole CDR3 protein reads CASSQDSGYEQYF.

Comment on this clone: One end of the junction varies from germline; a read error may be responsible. The CDR3 reads CASGLSISNTEAFF. The CDR3 bases that were read are TGTGCCAGCGGCTTATCCATTTCGAACACTGAA. The rearrangement links TRBV5-8 to TRBJ1-1; D gene unclear. The read stops 3 residues short of the end of the CDR3; the missing end is completed from the germline J gene. Per germline, CDR1 SGHTS and CDR2 YDEGEE. This CDR3 region has 14 residues.

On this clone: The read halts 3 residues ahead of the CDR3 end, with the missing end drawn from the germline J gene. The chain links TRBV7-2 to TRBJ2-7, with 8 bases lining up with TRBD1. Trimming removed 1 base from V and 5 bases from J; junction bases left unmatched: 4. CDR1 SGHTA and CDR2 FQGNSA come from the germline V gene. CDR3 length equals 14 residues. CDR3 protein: CASSLEGQADEQYF. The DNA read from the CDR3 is TGTGCCAGCAGCTTAGAGGGACAGGCAGACGAG.

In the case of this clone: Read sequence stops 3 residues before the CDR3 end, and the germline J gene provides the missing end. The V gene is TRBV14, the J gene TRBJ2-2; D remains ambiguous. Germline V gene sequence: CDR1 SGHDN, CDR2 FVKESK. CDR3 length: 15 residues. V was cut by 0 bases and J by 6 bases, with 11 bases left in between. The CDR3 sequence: CASSQDLAAPGELFF. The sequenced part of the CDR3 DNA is TGTGCCAGCAGCCAAGATCTTGCGGCCCCCGGGGAG.

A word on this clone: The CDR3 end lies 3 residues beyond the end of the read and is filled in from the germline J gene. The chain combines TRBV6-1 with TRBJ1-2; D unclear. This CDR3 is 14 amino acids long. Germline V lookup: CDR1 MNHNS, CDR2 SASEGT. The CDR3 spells CASSELADYNDYTF. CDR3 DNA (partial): TGTGCCAGCAGTGAACTAGCGGATTACAATGAC.

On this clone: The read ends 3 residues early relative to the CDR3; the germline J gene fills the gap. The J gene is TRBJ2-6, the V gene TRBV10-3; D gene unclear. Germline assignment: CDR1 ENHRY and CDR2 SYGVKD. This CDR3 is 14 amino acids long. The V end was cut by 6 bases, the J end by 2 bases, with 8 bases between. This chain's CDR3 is CAIRNGAGANVLTF. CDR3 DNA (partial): TGTGCCATCAGGAACGGTGCTGGGGCCAACGTC.

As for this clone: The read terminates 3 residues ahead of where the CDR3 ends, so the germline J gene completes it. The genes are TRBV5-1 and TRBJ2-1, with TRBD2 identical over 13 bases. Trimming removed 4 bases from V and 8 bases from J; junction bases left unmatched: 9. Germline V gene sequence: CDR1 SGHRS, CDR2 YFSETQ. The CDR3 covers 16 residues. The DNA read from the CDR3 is TGCGCCAGCAGCGCCGAAACTAGCGGGAGGGCGGATGAG. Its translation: CASSAETSGRADE. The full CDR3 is CASSAETSGRADEQFF.

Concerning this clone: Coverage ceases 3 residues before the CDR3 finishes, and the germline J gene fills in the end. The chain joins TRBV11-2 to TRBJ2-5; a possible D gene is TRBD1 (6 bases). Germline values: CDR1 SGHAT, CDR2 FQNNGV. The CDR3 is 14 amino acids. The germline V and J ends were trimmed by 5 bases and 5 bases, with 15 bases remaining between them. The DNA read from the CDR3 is TGTGCCAGCAGCGTCGGGACAACCGGCGAGACC. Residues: CASSVGTTGET. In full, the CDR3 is CASSVGTTGETQYF.

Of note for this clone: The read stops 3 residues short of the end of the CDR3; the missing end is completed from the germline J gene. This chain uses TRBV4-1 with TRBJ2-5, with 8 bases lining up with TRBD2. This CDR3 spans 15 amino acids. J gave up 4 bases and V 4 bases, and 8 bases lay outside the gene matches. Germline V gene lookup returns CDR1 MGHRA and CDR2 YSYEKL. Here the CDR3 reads CASSPAGGLGETQYF. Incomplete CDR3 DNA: TGCGCCAGCAGCCCCGCGGGGGGACTAGGAGAGACC.

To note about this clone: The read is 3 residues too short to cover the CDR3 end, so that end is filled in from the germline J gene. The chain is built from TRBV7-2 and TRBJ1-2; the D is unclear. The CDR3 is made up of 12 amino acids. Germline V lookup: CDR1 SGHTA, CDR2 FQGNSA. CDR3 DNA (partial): TGTGCCAGCAGCCCAACTACCCCCGGC. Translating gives CASSPTTPG. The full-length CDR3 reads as CASSPTTPGYTF.

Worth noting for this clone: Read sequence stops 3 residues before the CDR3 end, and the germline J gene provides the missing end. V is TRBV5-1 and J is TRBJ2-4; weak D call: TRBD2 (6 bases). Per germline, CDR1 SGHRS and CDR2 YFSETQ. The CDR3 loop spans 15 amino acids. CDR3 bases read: TGCGCCAGCAGCTTCGGGACCACCACGGGGGAGACT. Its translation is CASSFGTTTGET. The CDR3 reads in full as CASSFGTTTGETQYF.

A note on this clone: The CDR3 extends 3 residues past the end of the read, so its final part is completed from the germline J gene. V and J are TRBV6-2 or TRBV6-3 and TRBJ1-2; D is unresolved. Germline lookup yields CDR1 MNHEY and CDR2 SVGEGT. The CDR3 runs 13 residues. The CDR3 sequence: CASTTQDWGDYTF. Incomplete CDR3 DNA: TGTGCCAGCACTACGCAGGACTGGGGTGAC.

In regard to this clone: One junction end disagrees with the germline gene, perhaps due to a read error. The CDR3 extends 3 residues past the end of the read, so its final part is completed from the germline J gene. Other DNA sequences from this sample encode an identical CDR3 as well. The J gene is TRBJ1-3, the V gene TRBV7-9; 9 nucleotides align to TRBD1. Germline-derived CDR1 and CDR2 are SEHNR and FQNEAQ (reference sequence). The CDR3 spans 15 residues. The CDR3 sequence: CASSDGQGWGNTIYF. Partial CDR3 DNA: TGTGCCAGCAGCGACGGACAGGGGTGGGGAAACACT.

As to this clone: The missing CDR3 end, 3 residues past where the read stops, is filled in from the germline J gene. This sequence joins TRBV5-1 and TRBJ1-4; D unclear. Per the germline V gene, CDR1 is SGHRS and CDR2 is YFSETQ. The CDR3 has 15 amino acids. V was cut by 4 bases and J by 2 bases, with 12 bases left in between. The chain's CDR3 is CASSPSGVTNEKLFF. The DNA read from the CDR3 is TGCGCCAGCAGCCCTTCCGGGGTGACTAATGAAAAA.

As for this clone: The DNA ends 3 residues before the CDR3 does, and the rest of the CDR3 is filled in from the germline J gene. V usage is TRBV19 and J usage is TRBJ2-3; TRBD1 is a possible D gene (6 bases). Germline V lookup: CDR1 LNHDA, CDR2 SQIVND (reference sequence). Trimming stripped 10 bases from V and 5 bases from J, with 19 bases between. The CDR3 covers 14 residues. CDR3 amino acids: CATARSRRGDTQYF. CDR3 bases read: TGTGCCACCGCGAGGAGTCGCAGGGGAGATACG. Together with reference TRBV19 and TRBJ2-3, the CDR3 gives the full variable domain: DGGITQSPKYLFRKEGQNVTLSCEQNLNHDAMYWYRQDPGQGLRLIYYSQIVNDFQKGDIAEGYSVSREKKESFPLTVTSAQKNPTAFYLCATARSRRGDTQYFGPGTRLTVL.

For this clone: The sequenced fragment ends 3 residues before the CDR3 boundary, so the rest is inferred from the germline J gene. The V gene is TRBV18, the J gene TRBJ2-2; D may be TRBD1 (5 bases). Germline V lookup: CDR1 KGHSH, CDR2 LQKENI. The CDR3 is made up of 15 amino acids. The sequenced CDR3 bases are TGTGCCAGCTCACCCAGTCAGGGTTATAATGAAAAG. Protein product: CASSPSQGYNEK. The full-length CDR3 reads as CASSPSQGYNEKLFF. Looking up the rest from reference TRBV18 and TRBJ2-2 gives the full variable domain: NAGVMQNPRHLVRRRGQEARLRCSPMKGHSHVYWYRQLPEEGLKFMVYLQKENIIDESGMPKERFSAEFPKEGPSILRIQQVVRGDSAAYFCASSPSQGYNEKLFFGEGSRLTVL.

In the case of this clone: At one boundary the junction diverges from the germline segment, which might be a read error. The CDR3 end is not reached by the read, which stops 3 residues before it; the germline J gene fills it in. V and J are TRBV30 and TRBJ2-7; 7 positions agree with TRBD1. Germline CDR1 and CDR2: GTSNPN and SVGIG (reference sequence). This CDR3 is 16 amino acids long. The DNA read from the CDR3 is TGTGTCTGGAGTGCCAGGCCGGGACAGAGTTCCTACGAG. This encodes CVWSARPGQSSYE. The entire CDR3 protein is CVWSARPGQSSYEQYF.

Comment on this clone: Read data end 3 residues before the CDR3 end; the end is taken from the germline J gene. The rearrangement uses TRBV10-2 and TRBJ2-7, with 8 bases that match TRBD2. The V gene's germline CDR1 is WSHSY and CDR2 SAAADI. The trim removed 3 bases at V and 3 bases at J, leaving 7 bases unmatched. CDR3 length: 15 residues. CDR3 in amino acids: CASSDMSGGFYEQYF. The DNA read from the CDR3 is TGCGCCAGCAGTGATATGAGCGGGGGATTCTACGAG.

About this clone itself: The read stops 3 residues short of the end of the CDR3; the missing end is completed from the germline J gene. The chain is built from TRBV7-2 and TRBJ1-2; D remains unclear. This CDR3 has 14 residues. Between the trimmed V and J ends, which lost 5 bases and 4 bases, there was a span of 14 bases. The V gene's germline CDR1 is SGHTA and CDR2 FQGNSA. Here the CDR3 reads CASSLIHPSYGYTF. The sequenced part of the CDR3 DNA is TGTGCCAGCAGCCTAATCCACCCGAGCTATGGC.

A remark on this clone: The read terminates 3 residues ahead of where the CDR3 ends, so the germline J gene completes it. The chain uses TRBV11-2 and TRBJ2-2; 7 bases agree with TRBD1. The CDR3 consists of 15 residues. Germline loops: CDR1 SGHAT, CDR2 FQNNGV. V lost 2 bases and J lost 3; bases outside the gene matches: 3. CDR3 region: CASSLTGAYTGELFF. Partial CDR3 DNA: TGTGCCAGCAGCTTAACAGGGGCGTACACCGGGGAG.

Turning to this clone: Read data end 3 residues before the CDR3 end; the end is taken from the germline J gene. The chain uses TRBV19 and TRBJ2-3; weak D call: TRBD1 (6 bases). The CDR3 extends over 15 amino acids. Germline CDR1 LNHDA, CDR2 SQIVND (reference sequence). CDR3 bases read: TGTGCCAGTAGTATGTGGGGGCCGGTTTATCAGCCG. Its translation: CASSMWGPVYQP. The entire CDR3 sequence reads CASSMWGPVYQPQYF.

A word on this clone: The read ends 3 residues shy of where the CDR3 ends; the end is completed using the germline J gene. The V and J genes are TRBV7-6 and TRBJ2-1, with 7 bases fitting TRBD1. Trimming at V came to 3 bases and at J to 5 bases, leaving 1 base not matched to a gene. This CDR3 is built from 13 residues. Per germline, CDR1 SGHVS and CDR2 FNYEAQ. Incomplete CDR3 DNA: TGTGCCAGCAGCTTTGGACAGGACAATGAG. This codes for CASSFGQDNE. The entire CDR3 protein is CASSFGQDNEQFF.